This T cell receptor (beta chain) was captured by sequencing in a study of blood T cell repertoires in COVID-19. Study information: Sample material is recorded as cDNA or gDNA derived from T cells, B-cell-depleted T cells, or PBMCs.

How the authors handled the data: Researchers report that nucleated cell counts were estimated from reference gene primer amplification. Produced via immunoSEQ multiplex PCR; TCRdb's table is partial and in-frame only. Clone size and the V and J calls come from that table; the DNA yielded D and trimming. The sample lists about 250,000 clones, around 82% occurring once. Seattle-derived patients entered the study during active infection and were followed longitudinally. The receptor comes from a person aged 70 to 79 with COVID-19, enrolled during active disease. The sample was peripheral blood.

In nucleotides, the CDR3 is TGTGCCAGCAGTGCGAGCGGGGGATCTCTGGGGGATGAGACCCAGTACTTC. It codes for CASSASGGSLGDETQYF. The chain has TRBV28 and TRBJ2-5; 8 bases match TRBD2. The V gene end was trimmed by 5 bases and the J gene end by 5 bases; junction bases not matched to a gene: 16. This CDR3 region has 17 residues. The germline V gene has CDR1 MDHEN and CDR2 SYDVKM.